This T cell receptor beta chain emerged from a study of blood T cell repertoires in COVID-19. Whole-study context: Collection of acute and convalescent COVID-19 samples took place in the United States, Italy and Spain. From T cells, B-cell-depleted T cells, or PBMCs came the material, which was cDNA or gDNA.

The authors' processing: Counts of nucleated cells, estimated from reference gene primer amplification, were obtained. Measured with immunoSEQ multiplex PCR; TCRdb has only the in-frame clones, and not every one. Clonal size and the V and J genes are those of that table, whereas D and trimming came from the DNA. The repertoire holds about 200,000 clones, about 85% seen once, with approximately 0.99% in the top ten. This clone was picked up one time. Germline V CDR1 and CDR2: KGHSH, LQKENI. CDR3 size: 16 residues. The V gene lost 5 bases and the J gene lost 4 bases, with 18 bases spanning the gap. Patients in Seattle were enrolled during active infection, then followed longitudinally.

This chain links TRBV18 with TRBJ2-1; perhaps TRBD1 as D (6 bases). This clonotype was sampled from a man between 60 and 70 years old with COVID-19, enrolled during active disease. The sequenced material came from peripheral blood. The CDR3 DNA sequence: TGTGCCAGCTCATGGGCAGGGGACGAGGAATACAATGAGCAGTTCTTC. Amino acid sequence: CASSWAGDEEYNEQFF.